Presented here are 8 T cell receptor beta chains from one specimen sequenced in a study of blood T cell repertoires in COVID-19. Here immunoSEQ multiplex PCR was the method, and the copy in TCRdb shows in-frame clones only, minus some. This repertoire shows approximately 210,000 clones, 65% to 90% found once; its top ten account for approximately 10%. Sequencing was performed on PBMCs or T cells enriched from blood (not recorded which). Receptors were obtained from a man in his forties who had recovered from COVID-19.

V usage is TRBV27 and J usage is TRBJ2-5, with 7 nucleotides matching TRBD1. With V trimmed by 5 bases and J by 6 bases, 9 bases remained unmatched. This CDR3 region has 14 residues. CDR1 is MNHEY, CDR2 SMNVEV, per germline (reference sequence). CDR3 protein: CASSPRQGRQTQYF. The CDR3 coding sequence is TGTGCCAGCAGTCCGCGACAGGGTAGACAGACCCAGTACTTC.

The gene calls are TRBV2 and TRBJ2-7; tentatively, D is TRBD2 (5 bases). This CDR3 spans 14 amino acids. V gave up 6 bases and J gave up 0 bases, with 12 bases separating them. Germline loops: CDR1 SNHLY, CDR2 FYNNEI. The CDR3 sequence is CASRERVHSYEQYF. CDR3 nucleotides: TGTGCCAGCAGAGAGAGGGTCCACTCCTACGAGCAGTACTTC.

CDR3 in DNA: TGTGCCAGCAAGGGACTATCCTACAATGAGCAGTTCTTC. Translated, it gives CASKGLSYNEQFF. The V call is TRBV27, the J call TRBJ2-1; 7 positions match TRBD2. This CDR3 spans 13 amino acids. Germline CDR1 is MNHEY and CDR2 is SMNVEV (reference sequence). The junction had 1 base not matched to a gene; V was cut back by 7 bases and J by 1 base.

This clone was detected once. Other DNA sequences of this sample code for an identical CDR3. CDR3 region: CASSYSGTGREKLFF. The CDR3 DNA is TGTGCCAGCAGTTACTCGGGGACAGGACGAGAAAAACTGTTTTTT. The genes are TRBV6-5 and TRBJ1-4; the match to TRBD1 covers 8 bases. This CDR3 has 15 residues. CDR1 is MNHEY, CDR2 SVGAGI, per germline. Germline trimming cut 0 bases from V and 8 bases from J; bases unmatched to any gene: 5.

This clone was counted between two and nine times. The chain uses TRBV27 and TRBJ2-7, with TRBD1 as a possible D gene (6 bases). Germline V gene lookup returns CDR1 MNHEY and CDR2 SMNVEV (reference sequence). The CDR3 has 15 residues. Trimming cost V 5 bases and J 0 bases, with 14 bases left between them. Written as DNA, the CDR3 is TGTGCCAGCAGTCCACTTCAGGGGAGCTCCTACGAGCAGTACTTC. Its protein product is CASSPLQGSSYEQYF.

This chain uses TRBV5-1 with TRBJ1-1; weak D call: TRBD1 (6 bases). Trimming left V 4 bases short and J 0 bases short, with 13 bases between. CDR1 and CDR2 from the germline V gene are SGHRS and YFSETQ. This CDR3 is built from 15 residues. CDR3 bases: TGCGCCAGCAGCCACGAGGGGGAGATGAACACTGAAGCTTTCTTT. This encodes CASSHEGEMNTEAFF.

This rearrangement joins TRBV5-1 to TRBJ2-7; TRBD2 aligns across 11 bases. Germline CDR1 and CDR2: SGHRS and YFSETQ. This CDR3 spans 19 amino acids. With V trimmed by 1 base and J by 4 bases, 16 bases remained unmatched. The CDR3 loop reads CASSLSTAGVVAGGYEQYV. CDR3 sequence (DNA): TGCGCCAGCAGCTTGAGTACGGCCGGGGTTGTAGCGGGAGGGTACGAGCAGTACGTC.

This chain joins TRBV9 and TRBJ1-2; 9 nucleotides match TRBD1. CDR3 length equals 15 residues. V gave up 3 bases and J gave up 6 bases; unmatched junction bases: 9. Per the germline V gene, CDR1 is SGDLS and CDR2 is YYNGEE. As DNA, the CDR3 is TGTGCCAGCAGCGCGGACAGGGGAAGAGAGAATGGCTACACCTTC. This translates into CASSADRGRENGYTF.